This TCR beta chain was captured in a study of cytomegalovirus exposure and HLA in healthy donors. It was with 60 Vbeta and 13 Jbeta primers that the PCR ran. Generated by immunoSEQ multiplex PCR, the TCRdb table keeps only in-frame clones and is missing some. There are 150,000 to 200,000 clones in the sample; roughly 72% occur only once, and roughly 1% lies in the top ten. Trimming removed 5 bases at V and 0 bases at J, with 14 bases between. The CDR3 runs to 15 residues. Per the germline V gene, CDR1 is KGHSH and CDR2 is LQKENI. The chain joins TRBV18 to TRBJ2-7; tentatively, D is TRBD1 (5 bases). This TCR was recovered from a woman aged 40 to 50 in good health and CMV-seronegative. Sequencing input: PBMCs. CDR3: CASSATALPSYEQYF. CDR3 in DNA: TGTGCCAGCTCAGCGACAGCCCTGCCCTCCTACGAGCAGTACTTC.